The T cell receptor beta chain described here comes from a study of OX40 agonist ivuxolimab in advanced cancers. This clone was seen only once. The repertoire was sequenced with immunoSEQ multiplex PCR; TCRdb's copy has only in-frame clones and lacks some. The sample lists 20,000 to 25,000 clones, roughly 90% occurring once. The TCR was taken from an adult with an advanced solid tumor such as melanoma, head and neck, liver or kidney cancer. The sequences come from CD4+ or CD8+ T cells sorted from blood, collected in a trial of the OX40 agonist ivuxolimab.

The CDR3 sequence: CASGAGQVNEQFF. The CDR3 DNA follows: TGTGCTAGTGGTGCTGGACAGGTAAATGAGCAGTTCTTC. This chain joins TRBV12-5 and TRBJ2-1; 7 nucleotides line up with TRBD1. The CDR3 extends over 13 amino acids. Germline lookup yields CDR1 LGHNT and CDR2 FRNRAP. The trim removed 5 bases at V and 7 bases at J, leaving 5 bases unmatched. The full variable domain, its missing parts supplied by reference TRBV12-5 and TRBJ2-1, is DARVTQTPRHKVTEMGQEVTMRCQPILGHNTVFWYRQTMMQGLELLAYFRNRAPLDDSGMPKDRFSAEMPDATLATLKIQPSEPRDSAVYFCASGAGQVNEQFFGPGTRLTVL.